The 13 T cell receptor beta chains below come from one sample, sequenced in a study of blood T cell repertoires in COVID-19. TCRdb's copy holds only in-frame clones and misses some; the assay was immunoSEQ multiplex PCR. The sample holds under 200,000 clones, 79% seen once. Sequencing used PBMCs or T cells enriched from blood (not recorded which). Receptors originate from a woman in her 70s in a cohort exposed to, infected with or recovered from COVID-19 (not recorded which).

The chain employs TRBV28 and TRBJ1-2; no clear D. The CDR3 runs to 13 residues. The germline V gene has CDR1 MDHEN and CDR2 SYDVKM. Trimming removed 2 bases at V and 4 bases at J, with 8 bases between. The CDR3 DNA follows: TGTGCCAGCAGTTTAGCCGGGTTCTATGGCTACACCTTC. Translation: CASSLAGFYGYTF.

The rearrangement joins TRBV5-1 to TRBJ1-2, with unresolved D. The CDR3 has 12 residues. The V gene's germline CDR1 is SGHRS and CDR2 YFSETQ. Trimming shortened V by 2 bases and J by 8 bases, and 10 bases separated the two germline ends. The CDR3 spells CASSFQGGGYTF. In DNA form, the CDR3 reads TGCGCCAGCAGCTTTCAAGGCGGCGGCTACACCTTC.

The V gene is TRBV7-2, the J gene TRBJ1-3; no reliable D call. Looked up from germline, CDR1 is SGHTA and CDR2 is FQGNSA. V lost 2 bases, J lost 4 bases, and 15 bases lay in between. The CDR3 runs 16 residues. The CDR3 DNA sequence: TGTGCCAGCAGCTTATTTCCATCAAGCGGCGGAAACACCATATATTTT. Translation: CASSLFPSSGGNTIYF.

The chain carries TRBV7-2 and TRBJ1-1; D uncertain. This CDR3 region has 13 residues. Deletions cut 5 bases from V and 4 bases from J, with 11 bases between. Germline V CDR1 and CDR2: SGHTA, FQGNSA. The CDR3 region is CASSQNIRTEAFF. CDR3 bases: TGTGCCAGCAGCCAAAACATCCGCACTGAAGCTTTCTTT.

The chain combines TRBV11-1 with TRBJ2-7; 7 nucleotides line up with TRBD2. There are 13 residues in the CDR3. After removal of 2 bases from V and 4 bases from J, the junction contained 2 bases not matched to a gene. Germline CDR1 and CDR2: SGHAT and FQDESV (reference sequence). CDR3 sequence (DNA): TGTGCCAGCAGCTTACGACTAGCTTACGAGCAGTACTTC. This gives the protein CASSLRLAYEQYF.

This clone appeared once. The rearrangement links TRBV28 to TRBJ2-1, with D possibly matching TRBD1 (5 bases). The V and J ends lost 2 bases and 10 bases respectively, with 12 bases between them. The CDR3 totals 13 residues. Germline lookup yields CDR1 MDHEN and CDR2 SYDVKM. The CDR3 DNA sequence: TGTGCCAGCAGTTTACCCTCTTGGGGCGAGCAGTTCTTC. Residues: CASSLPSWGEQFF.

The chain combines TRBV29-1 with TRBJ2-5; possibly TRBD2 for D (7 bases). The V gene lost 7 bases and the J gene lost 4 bases, with 13 bases spanning the gap. CDR3 size: 12 residues. The germline CDR1 and CDR2 sequences are SQVTM and ANQGSEA. The DNA of the CDR3 is TGCAGCGCAGTAGGGGGGGGAGAGACCCAGTACTTC. Encoded protein: CSAVGGGETQYF.

This chain links TRBV3-1 (or the pseudogene TRBV3-2) with TRBJ2-1, with D possibly being TRBD1 (5 bases). With 4 bases removed from V and 5 bases from J, the gap between germline ends came to 18 bases. The CDR3 runs to 16 residues. CDR1 and CDR2 from the germline V gene are LGHDT and YNNKEL (reference sequence). This CDR3 reads CASSPVGAALDNEQFF. The CDR3 DNA is TGTGCCAGCAGCCCCGTTGGGGCGGCCTTGGACAATGAGCAGTTCTTC.

The chain is built from TRBV27 and TRBJ2-7; no firm D call. Trimming shortened V by 0 bases and J by 4 bases, and 10 bases separated the two germline ends. The germline gives CDR1 MNHEY, CDR2 SMNVEV (reference sequence). The CDR3 is 14 amino acids. The CDR3 is CASSLSRTDYEQYF. As DNA, the CDR3 is TGTGCCAGCAGTTTATCACGTACAGATTACGAGCAGTACTTC.

J is TRBJ2-4 and V is TRBV6-5; a possible D gene is TRBD2 (6 bases). The CDR3 length is 13 residues. Germline V gives CDR1 MNHEY, CDR2 SVGAGI. The ends were cut back, 9 bases at V and 8 bases at J, with 17 bases in the middle. CDR3 coding DNA: TGTGCCAGTAGGGTCGGGGGATCAGACATTCAGTACTTC. Its protein is CASRVGGSDIQYF.

In its sample, this clone was seen a few times. The chain is built from TRBV9 and TRBJ1-4; D gene unclear. Trimming shortened V by 0 bases and J by 0 bases, and 6 bases separated the two germline ends. Looked up from germline, CDR1 is SGDLS and CDR2 is YYNGEE. The CDR3 runs 15 residues. The CDR3 is CASSVGPATNEKLFF. CDR3 coding DNA: TGTGCCAGCAGCGTAGGCCCAGCAACTAATGAAAAACTGTTTTTT.

The rearrangement uses TRBV5-1 and TRBJ1-4; D is unclear. Germline V gene sequence: CDR1 SGHRS, CDR2 YFSETQ. Deletions cut 3 bases from V and 2 bases from J, with 5 bases between. The CDR3 covers 13 residues. The CDR3 protein is CASSWRTNEKLFF. The DNA for the CDR3 is TGCGCCAGCAGCTGGCGGACTAATGAAAAACTGTTTTTT.

The chain is built from TRBV4-3 and TRBJ2-2, with 8 bases fitting TRBD2. The V and J ends lost 1 base and 3 bases, in that order; junction bases with no gene match: 7. Looked up from germline, CDR1 is LGHNA and CDR2 is YSLEER. The CDR3 consists of 17 residues. The DNA for the CDR3 is TGCGCCAGCAGCCAAGGCACTAGCGGAAAGTACACCGGGGAGCTGTTTTTT. Amino acids: CASSQGTSGKYTGELFF.